These 4 T cell receptor beta chains came from one sample sequenced in a study of blood T cell repertoires in COVID-19. Sequencing was performed with immunoSEQ multiplex PCR; in TCRdb, only in-frame clones are kept and a portion is missing. The repertoire holds over 100,000 clones, with roughly four fifths as singletons. The sequenced sample was peripheral blood. The receptors were gathered from a man between 65 and 85 years old with acute or convalescent COVID-19.

The sample holds one count of this clone. This chain uses TRBV2 with TRBJ1-5; D might be TRBD1 (5 bases). Trimming stripped 6 bases from V and 0 bases from J, with 15 bases between. Germline values: CDR1 SNHLY, CDR2 FYNNEI. The CDR3 loop spans 16 amino acids. CDR3 sequence reads: CASSGGRGLSNQPQHF. The DNA of the CDR3 is TGTGCCAGCAGCGGAGGAAGGGGACTTAGCAATCAGCCCCAGCATTTT.

The chain uses TRBV6-4 and TRBJ2-1, with TRBD1 matching over 10 bases. With 6 bases clipped from V and 6 bases from J, the junction kept 2 bases outside the gene matches. This CDR3 contains 13 residues. Per germline, CDR1 MRHNA and CDR2 SNTAGT. The CDR3 sequence is CASSRTGGNEQFF. The CDR3 DNA is TGTGCCAGCAGCCGGACAGGGGGCAATGAGCAGTTCTTC.

The J gene is TRBJ2-5, the V gene TRBV29-1; 7 bases map to TRBD1. The V segment lost 7 bases and the J segment 4 bases; nucleotides outside the gene matches: 6. The CDR3 covers 12 residues. Germline lookup yields CDR1 SQVTM and CDR2 ANQGSEA. Here the CDR3 DNA reads TGCAGCGCCGACAGGGCCGGAGAGACCCAGTACTTC. It yields the protein CSADRAGETQYF.

The chain carries TRBV19 and TRBJ1-5; tentative D call: TRBD1 (6 bases). The germline V and J ends were trimmed by 2 bases and 7 bases, with 15 bases remaining between them. In germline, CDR1 is LNHDA, CDR2 SQIVND (reference sequence). CDR3 size: 15 residues. The CDR3 is CASSISGGAYQPQHF. Here the CDR3 DNA reads TGTGCCAGTAGTATATCGGGGGGGGCTTACCAGCCCCAGCATTTT.